This T cell receptor beta chain was recovered during a study of shared clonotypes between healthy human individuals. CD45RO-negative, CCR7-positively selected cells formed the naive CD8 fraction, excluding terminally differentiated effector memory CD45RA+ cells. Adult donors, all healthy and HIV-negative, had no recent acute infections or vaccinations. Concerning this clone: Its antigen is unidentified.

Study-level points and caveats: For sorted subsets, rarefaction showed incomplete sequencing despite large depth. In having few donors, the study represented limited genetic and exposure-history diversity. Sequencing depth was a factor that was expected to affect clonotype sharing among donors.

Sequencing used immunoSEQ multiplex PCR; TCRdb keeps in-frame clones, though not all of them. The repertoire has roughly 2,000,000 clones, about 95% of them found once; the top ten carry 0.95% to 1.5%. The length of the CDR3 is 10 residues. CDR1 SGDLS and CDR2 YYNGEE come from the germline V gene. Trimming shortened V by 3 bases and J by 13 bases, and 10 bases separated the two germline ends. This chain links TRBV9 with TRBJ1-2; D not certain. Sequenced: naive CD8+ T cells sorted from blood. This clonotype was sampled from a man aged 18 to 30 in good health. CDR3 sequence (DNA): TGTGCCAGCAGCGCGGACGGCGGCACCTTC. It encodes CASSADGGTF.